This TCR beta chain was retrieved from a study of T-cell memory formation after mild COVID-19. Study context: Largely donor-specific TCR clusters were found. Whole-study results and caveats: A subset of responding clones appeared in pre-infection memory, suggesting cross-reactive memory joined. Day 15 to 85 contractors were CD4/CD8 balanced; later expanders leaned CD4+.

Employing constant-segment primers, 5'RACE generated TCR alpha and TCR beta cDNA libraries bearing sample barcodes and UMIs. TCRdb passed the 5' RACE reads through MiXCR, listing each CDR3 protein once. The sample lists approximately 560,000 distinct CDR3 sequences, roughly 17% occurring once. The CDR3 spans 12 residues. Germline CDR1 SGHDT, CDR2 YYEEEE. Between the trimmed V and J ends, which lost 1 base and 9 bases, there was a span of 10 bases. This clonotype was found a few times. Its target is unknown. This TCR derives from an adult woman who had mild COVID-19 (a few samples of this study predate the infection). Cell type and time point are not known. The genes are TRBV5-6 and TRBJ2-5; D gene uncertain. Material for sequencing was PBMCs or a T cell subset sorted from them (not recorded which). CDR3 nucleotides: TGTGCCAGCAGCTTGAGGTCCCAAGCCCAGTACTTC. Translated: CASSLRSQAQYF.